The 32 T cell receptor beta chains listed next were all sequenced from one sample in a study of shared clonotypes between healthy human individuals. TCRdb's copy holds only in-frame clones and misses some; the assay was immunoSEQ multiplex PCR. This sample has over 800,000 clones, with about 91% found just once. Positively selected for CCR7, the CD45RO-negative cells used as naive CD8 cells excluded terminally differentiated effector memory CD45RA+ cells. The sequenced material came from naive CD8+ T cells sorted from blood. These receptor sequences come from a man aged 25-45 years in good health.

The CDR3 region is CSVEGLDYEQYF. The CDR3 coding sequence is TGCAGCGTTGAAGGATTAGACTACGAGCAGTACTTC. The chain has TRBV29-1 and TRBJ2-7; D ambiguous. V lost 1 base and J 3 bases, leaving 7 bases between the germline ends. The CDR3 is made up of 12 amino acids. The germline CDR1 and CDR2 sequences are SQVTM and ANQGSEA.

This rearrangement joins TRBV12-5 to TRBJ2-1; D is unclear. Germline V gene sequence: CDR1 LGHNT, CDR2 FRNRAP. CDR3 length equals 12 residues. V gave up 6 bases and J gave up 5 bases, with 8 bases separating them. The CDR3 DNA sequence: TGTGCTAGTGGCTCGTATAACAATGAGCAGTTCTTC. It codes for CASGSYNNEQFF.

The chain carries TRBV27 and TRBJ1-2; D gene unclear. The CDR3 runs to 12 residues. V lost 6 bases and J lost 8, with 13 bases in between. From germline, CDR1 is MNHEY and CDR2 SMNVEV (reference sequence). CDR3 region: CASRDVGRGYTF. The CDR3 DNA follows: TGTGCCAGCAGAGACGTGGGGAGAGGCTACACCTTC.

CDR3 sequence: CASSLSTGQNTEAFF. CDR3 coding DNA: TGTGCCAGCAGTTTATCGACGGGGCAGAACACTGAAGCTTTCTTT. The chain uses TRBV27 and TRBJ1-1; D possibly corresponds to TRBD1 (5 bases). Deletions cut 0 bases from V and 1 base from J, with 9 bases between. The CDR3 has 15 amino acids. The germline V gene has CDR1 MNHEY and CDR2 SMNVEV (reference sequence).

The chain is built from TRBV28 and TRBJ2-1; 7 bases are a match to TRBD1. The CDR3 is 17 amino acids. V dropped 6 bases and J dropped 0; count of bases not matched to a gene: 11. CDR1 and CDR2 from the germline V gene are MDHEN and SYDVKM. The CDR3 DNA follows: TGTGCCAGCAGATTAGCCGGGACAGAGAGCTCCTACAATGAGCAGTTCTTC. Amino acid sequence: CASRLAGTESSYNEQFF.

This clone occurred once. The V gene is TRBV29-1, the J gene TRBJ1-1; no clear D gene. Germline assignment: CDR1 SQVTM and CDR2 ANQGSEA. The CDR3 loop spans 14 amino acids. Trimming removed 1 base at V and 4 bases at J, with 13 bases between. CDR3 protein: CSVEGAPSSTEAFF. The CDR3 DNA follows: TGCAGCGTTGAAGGGGCCCCATCGAGCACTGAAGCTTTCTTT.

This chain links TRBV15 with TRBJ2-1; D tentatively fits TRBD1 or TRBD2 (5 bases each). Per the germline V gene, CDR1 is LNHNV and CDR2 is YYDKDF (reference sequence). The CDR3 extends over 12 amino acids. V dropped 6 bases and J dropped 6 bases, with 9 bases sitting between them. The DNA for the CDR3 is TGTGCCACCAGGGGGGATATCAATGAGCAGTTCTTC. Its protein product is CATRGDINEQFF.

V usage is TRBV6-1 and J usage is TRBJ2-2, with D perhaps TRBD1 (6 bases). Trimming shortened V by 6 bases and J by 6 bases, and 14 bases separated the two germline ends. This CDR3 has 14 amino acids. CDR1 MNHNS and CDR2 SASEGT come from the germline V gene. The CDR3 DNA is TGTGCCAGCAGAAAACAGGGATCTCCCGGGGAGCTGTTTTTT. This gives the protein CASRKQGSPGELFF.

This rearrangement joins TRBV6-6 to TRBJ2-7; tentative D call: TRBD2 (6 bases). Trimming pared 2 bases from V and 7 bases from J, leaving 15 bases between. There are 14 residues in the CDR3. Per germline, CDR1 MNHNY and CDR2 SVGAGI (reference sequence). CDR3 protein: CASSYPPAGPEQYF. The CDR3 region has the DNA TGTGCCAGCAGTTACCCCCCCGCGGGGCCGGAGCAGTACTTC.

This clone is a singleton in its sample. CDR3 coding DNA: TGTGCCAGCTCACCCAGAGCCTTTGCTAGCGGGAGGGCCACCGAAGATGAGCAGTTCTTC. As protein: CASSPRAFASGRATEDEQFF. The chain employs TRBV18 and TRBJ2-1; 12 bases align to TRBD2. CDR1 KGHSH and CDR2 LQKENI come from the germline V gene. The CDR3 runs to 20 residues. The junction had 20 bases not matched to a gene; V was cut back by 3 bases and J by 8 bases.

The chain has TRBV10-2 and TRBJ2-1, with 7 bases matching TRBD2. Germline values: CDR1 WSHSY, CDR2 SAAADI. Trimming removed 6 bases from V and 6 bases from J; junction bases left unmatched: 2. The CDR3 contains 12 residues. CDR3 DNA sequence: TGCGCCAGCAGGGGACTAAGCAATGAGCAGTTCTTC. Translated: CASRGLSNEQFF.

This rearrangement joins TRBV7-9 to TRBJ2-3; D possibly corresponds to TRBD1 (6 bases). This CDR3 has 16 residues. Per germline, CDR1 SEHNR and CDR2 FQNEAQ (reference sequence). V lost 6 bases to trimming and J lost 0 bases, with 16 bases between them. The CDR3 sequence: CASRQNRESSTDTQYF. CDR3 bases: TGTGCCAGCAGACAAAACAGGGAATCTAGCACAGATACGCAGTATTTT.

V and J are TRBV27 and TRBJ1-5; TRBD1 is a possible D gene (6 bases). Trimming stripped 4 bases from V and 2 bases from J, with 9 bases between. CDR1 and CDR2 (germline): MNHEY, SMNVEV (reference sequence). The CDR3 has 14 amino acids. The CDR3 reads CASSSWTGNQPQHF. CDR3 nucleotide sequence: TGTGCCAGCAGTTCCTGGACAGGCAATCAGCCCCAGCATTTT.

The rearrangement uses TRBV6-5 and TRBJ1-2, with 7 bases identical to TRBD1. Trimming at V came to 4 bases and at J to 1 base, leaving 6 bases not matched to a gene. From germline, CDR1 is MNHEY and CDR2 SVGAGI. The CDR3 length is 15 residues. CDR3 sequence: CASSLGTEINYGYTF. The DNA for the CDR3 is TGTGCCAGCAGTTTGGGGACAGAAATTAACTATGGCTACACCTTC.

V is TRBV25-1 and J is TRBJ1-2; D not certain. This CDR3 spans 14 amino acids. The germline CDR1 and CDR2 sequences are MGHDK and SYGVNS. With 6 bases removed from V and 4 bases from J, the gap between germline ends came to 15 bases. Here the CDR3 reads CASRGGTEVYGYTF. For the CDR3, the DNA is TGTGCCAGCAGGGGTGGTACAGAAGTCTATGGCTACACCTTC.

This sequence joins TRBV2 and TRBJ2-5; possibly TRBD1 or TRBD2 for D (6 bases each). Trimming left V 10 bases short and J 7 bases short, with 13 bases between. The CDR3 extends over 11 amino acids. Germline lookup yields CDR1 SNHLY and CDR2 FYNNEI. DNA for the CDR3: TGTGCCACTATTGGGGGGCGGACCCAGTACTTC. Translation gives CATIGGRTQYF.

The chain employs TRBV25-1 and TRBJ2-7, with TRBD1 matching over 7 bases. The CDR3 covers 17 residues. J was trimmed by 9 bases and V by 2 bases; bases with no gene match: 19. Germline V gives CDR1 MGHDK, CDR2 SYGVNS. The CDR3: CASSEIEEETGPRGQYF. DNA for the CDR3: TGTGCCAGCAGTGAAATCGAGGAGGAGACAGGGCCTCGGGGGCAGTACTTC.

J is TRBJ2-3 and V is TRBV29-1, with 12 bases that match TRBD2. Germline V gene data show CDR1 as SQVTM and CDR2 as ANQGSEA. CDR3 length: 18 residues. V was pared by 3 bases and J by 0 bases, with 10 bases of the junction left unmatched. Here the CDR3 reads CSVDGGATSGRSTDTQYF. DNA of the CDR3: TGCAGCGTTGATGGGGGGGCTACTAGCGGGAGGAGCACAGATACGCAGTATTTT.

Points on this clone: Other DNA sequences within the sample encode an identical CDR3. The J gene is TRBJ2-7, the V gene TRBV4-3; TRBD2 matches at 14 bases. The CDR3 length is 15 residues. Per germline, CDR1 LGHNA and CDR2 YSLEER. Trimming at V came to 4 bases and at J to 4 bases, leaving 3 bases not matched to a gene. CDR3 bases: TGCGCCAGCAGCCCGGGACTAGCGGGAGTGTACGAGCAGTACTTC. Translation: CASSPGLAGVYEQYF.

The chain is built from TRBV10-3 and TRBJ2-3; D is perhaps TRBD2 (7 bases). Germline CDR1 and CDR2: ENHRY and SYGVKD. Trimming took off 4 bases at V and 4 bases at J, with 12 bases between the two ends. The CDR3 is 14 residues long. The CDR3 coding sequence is TGTGCCATCAGTGCGGGGGGCACGGCAGATACGCAGTATTTT. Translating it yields CAISAGGTADTQYF.

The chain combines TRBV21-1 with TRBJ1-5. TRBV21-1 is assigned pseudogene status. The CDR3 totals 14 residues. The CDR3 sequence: CASSKGEGGQPQHF. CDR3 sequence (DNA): TGTGCCAGCAGCAAAGGGGAGGGGGGGCAGCCCCAGCATTTT.

CDR3: CASGLAGNHHEQYF. DNA for the CDR3: TGTGCCAGCGGACTAGCGGGTAACCACCACGAGCAGTACTTC. V and J are TRBV19 and TRBJ2-7, with 11 positions matching TRBD2. This CDR3 region has 14 residues. V was pared by 9 bases and J by 5 bases, with 9 bases of the junction left unmatched. The germline CDR1 and CDR2 sequences are LNHDA and SQIVND (reference sequence).

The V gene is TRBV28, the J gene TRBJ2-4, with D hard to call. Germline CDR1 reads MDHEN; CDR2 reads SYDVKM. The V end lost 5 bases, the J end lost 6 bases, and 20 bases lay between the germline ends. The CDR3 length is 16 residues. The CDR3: CASSNPFNPLGNIQYF. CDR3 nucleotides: TGTGCCAGCAGTAACCCGTTTAACCCACTCGGAAACATTCAGTACTTC.

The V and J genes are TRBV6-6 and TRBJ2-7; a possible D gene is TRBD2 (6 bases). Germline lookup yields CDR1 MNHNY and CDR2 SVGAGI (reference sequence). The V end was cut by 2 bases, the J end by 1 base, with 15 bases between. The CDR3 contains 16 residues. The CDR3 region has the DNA TGTGCCAGCAGTTACCCGTCCGGGAGCGGTTCCTACGAGCAGTACTTC. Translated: CASSYPSGSGSYEQYF.

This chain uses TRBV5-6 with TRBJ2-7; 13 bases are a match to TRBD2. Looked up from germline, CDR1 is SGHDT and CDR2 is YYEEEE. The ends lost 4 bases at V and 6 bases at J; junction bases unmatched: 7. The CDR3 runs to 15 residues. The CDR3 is CASSRGTSGKGEQYF. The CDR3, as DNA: TGTGCCAGCAGCAGAGGGACTAGCGGGAAGGGCGAGCAGTACTTC.

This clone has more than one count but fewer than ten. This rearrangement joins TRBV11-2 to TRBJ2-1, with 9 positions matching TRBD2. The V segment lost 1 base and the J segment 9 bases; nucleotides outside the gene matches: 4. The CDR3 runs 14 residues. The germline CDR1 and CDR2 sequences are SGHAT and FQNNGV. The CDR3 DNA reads TGTGCCAGCAGCTTAGGAGGTAGCGGGAGTGAGCAGTTCTTC. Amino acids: CASSLGGSGSEQFF.

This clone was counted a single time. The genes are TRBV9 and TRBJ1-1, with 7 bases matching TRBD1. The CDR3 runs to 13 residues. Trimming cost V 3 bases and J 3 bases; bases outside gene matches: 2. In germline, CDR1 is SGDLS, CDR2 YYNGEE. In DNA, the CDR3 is TGTGCCAGCAGCGGCGACAGGGACACTGAAGCTTTCTTT. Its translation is CASSGDRDTEAFF.

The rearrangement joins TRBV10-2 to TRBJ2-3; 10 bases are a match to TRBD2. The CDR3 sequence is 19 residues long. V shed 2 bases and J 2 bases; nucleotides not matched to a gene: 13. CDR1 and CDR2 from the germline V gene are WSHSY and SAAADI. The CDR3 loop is CASSEVRLAGVIFTDTQYF. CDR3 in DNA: TGCGCCAGCAGTGAGGTACGGCTAGCGGGAGTGATTTTCACAGATACGCAGTATTTT.

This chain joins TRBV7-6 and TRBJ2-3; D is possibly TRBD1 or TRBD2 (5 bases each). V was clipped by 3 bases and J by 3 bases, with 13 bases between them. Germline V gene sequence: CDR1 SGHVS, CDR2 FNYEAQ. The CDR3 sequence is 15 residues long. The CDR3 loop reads CASSFILRGTDTQYF. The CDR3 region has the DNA TGTGCCAGCAGCTTTATTCTGAGGGGTACAGATACGCAGTATTTT. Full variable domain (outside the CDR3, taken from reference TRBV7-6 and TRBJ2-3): GAGVSQSPRYKVTKRGQDVALRCDPISGHVSLYWYRQALGQGPEFLTYFNYEAQQDKSGLPNDRFSAERPEGSISTLTIQRTEQRDSAMYRCASSFILRGTDTQYFGPGTRLTVL.

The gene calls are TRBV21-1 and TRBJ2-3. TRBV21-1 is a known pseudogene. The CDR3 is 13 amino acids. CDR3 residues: CANYRDRTDTQYF. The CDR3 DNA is TGTGCCAACTATAGGGACCGCACAGATACGCAGTATTTT.

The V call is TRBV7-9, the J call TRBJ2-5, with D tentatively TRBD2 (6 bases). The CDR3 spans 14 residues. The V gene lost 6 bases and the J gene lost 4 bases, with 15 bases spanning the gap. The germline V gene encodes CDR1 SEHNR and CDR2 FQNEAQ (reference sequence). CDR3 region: CASSPLGGAETQYF. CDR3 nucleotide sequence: TGTGCCAGCAGTCCCCTGGGGGGAGCAGAGACCCAGTACTTC.

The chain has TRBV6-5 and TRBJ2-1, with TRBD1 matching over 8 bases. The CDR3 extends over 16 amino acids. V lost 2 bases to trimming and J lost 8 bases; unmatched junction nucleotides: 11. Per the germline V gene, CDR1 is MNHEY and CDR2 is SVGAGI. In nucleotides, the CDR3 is TGTGCCAGCAGTTACGACCCAGGGGGCCTAAGCCATGAGCAGTTCTTC. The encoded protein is CASSYDPGGLSHEQFF.